Below, 27 T cell receptor beta chains from the same sample are listed, as sequenced in a study of T cell repertoires in cytomegalovirus infection. Each CDR3 protein is one row after TCRdb ran MiXCR on the reads. Among around 19,000 distinct CDR3 sequences listed, over 40% were seen once. Antigens of these TCRs are unknown. This specimen consisted of CD8+ T cells from cultured PBMCs, obtained from culture after CMV antigen stimulation. These receptors were taken from a human donor in good health (CMV status not recorded). Some clones in this sample may be carry-over from other donors' samples.

The chain joins TRBV7-2 to TRBJ2-7, with D possibly TRBD1 on 6 matching bases. With 4 bases removed from V and 3 bases from J, the gap between germline ends came to 16 bases. This CDR3 spans 15 amino acids. Germline assignment: CDR1 SGHTA and CDR2 FQGNSA. CDR3 DNA sequence: TGTGCCAGCAGCTACGACAGGTACCTCGACTACGAGCAGTACTTC. It specifies CASSYDRYLDYEQYF.

This clonotype was observed a handful of times. This chain connects TRBV7-8 to TRBJ2-3; maybe TRBD1 (5 bases). Trimming shortened V by 1 base and J by 1 base, and 12 bases separated the two germline ends. The CDR3 contains 16 residues. Germline CDR1 is SGHVS and CDR2 is FQNEAQ. The CDR3 loop reads CASSLEGRARTDTQYF. The CDR3 nucleotides read TGTGCCAGCAGCTTAGAGGGCAGGGCCCGCACAGATACGCAGTATTTT. Full variable domain (rest looked up from reference TRBV7-8 and TRBJ2-3): GAGVSQSPRYKVAKRGQDVALRCDPISGHVSLFWYQQALGQGPEFLTYFQNEAQLDKSGLPSDRFFAERPEGSVSTLKIQRTQQEDSAVYLCASSLEGRARTDTQYFGPGTRLTVL.

This chain connects TRBV6-2 or TRBV6-3 to TRBJ1-5; D gene unclear. In germline, CDR1 is MNHEY, CDR2 SVGEGT. The CDR3 runs to 14 residues. The V end lost 7 bases, the J end lost 0 bases, and 10 bases lay between the germline ends. The CDR3 sequence is CASINTYSNQPQHF. CDR3 nucleotide sequence: TGTGCCAGCATAAACACCTATAGCAATCAGCCCCAGCATTTT.

This clonotype appeared a few times. V and J are TRBV27 and TRBJ2-5; TRBD1 matches 9 bases. The CDR3 length is 14 residues. The trim removed 4 bases at V and 5 bases at J, leaving 5 bases unmatched. Per germline, CDR1 MNHEY and CDR2 SMNVEV (reference sequence). CDR3 protein: CASSSGQGGETQYF. The CDR3 region has the DNA TGTGCCAGCAGTTCGGGACAGGGAGGTGAGACCCAGTACTTC.

The chain links TRBV2 to TRBJ1-6; D not resolved. The length of the CDR3 is 14 residues. Trimming removed 2 bases from V and 11 bases from J, with 13 bases in between. The germline CDR1 and CDR2 sequences are SNHLY and FYNNEI. CDR3 sequence reads: CASSETAMATPLHF. Here the CDR3 DNA reads TGTGCCAGCAGTGAAACAGCCATGGCGACACCCCTCCACTTT.

This rearrangement joins TRBV7-2 to TRBJ2-7; 11 bases map to TRBD2. The CDR3 has 13 residues. Germline CDR1 reads SGHTA; CDR2 reads FQGNSA. After removal of 4 bases from V and 6 bases from J, the junction contained 2 bases not matched to a gene. The CDR3 here is CASSSGLAAEQYF. CDR3 nucleotide sequence: TGTGCCAGCAGCTCGGGACTAGCGGCCGAGCAGTACTTC. Supplemented by reference TRBV7-2 and TRBJ2-7, the full variable domain reads GAGVSQSPSNKVTEKGKDVELRCDPISGHTALYWYRQSLGQGLEFLIYFQGNSAPDKSGLPSDRFSAERTGGSVSTLTIQRTQQEDSAVYLCASSSGLAAEQYFGPGTRLTVT.

This chain connects TRBV6-2 or TRBV6-3 to TRBJ2-1; TRBD2 matches 7 bases. The length of the CDR3 is 16 residues. Germline V gene data show CDR1 as MNHEY and CDR2 as SVGEGT. V lost 0 bases, J lost 4 bases, and 6 bases stayed unmatched. CDR3 DNA: TGTGCCAGCAGTTACTCCCTGGCGGGAGCGTACAATGAGCAGTTCTTC. This gives the protein CASSYSLAGAYNEQFF.

The chain uses TRBV6-1 and TRBJ2-1; D is undetermined. The CDR3 covers 12 residues. Trimming removed 8 bases at V and 7 bases at J, with 12 bases between. Germline V gene data show CDR1 as MNHNS and CDR2 as SASEGT. CDR3 bases: TGTGCCAGCCTATACTATGAGAATGAGCAGTTCTTC. This sequence encodes CASLYYENEQFF.

V and J are TRBV7-6 and TRBJ2-5; 7 bases are shared with TRBD2. Trimming cost V 9 bases and J 1 base; bases outside gene matches: 11. Germline values: CDR1 SGHVS, CDR2 FNYEAQ. The CDR3 spans 15 residues. CDR3 bases: TGTGCCAGTGATCGGGGGGAGAACCCCCAAGAGACCCAGTACTTC. Its protein is CASDRGENPQETQYF.

This clonotype was seen a few times. The V and J genes are TRBV14 and TRBJ1-2; D gene uncertain. Per germline, CDR1 SGHDN and CDR2 FVKESK. The CDR3 loop spans 13 amino acids. Trimming shortened V by 0 bases and J by 6 bases, and 8 bases separated the two germline ends. The CDR3: CASSQDFPHGYTF. The CDR3 DNA follows: TGTGCCAGCAGCCAAGATTTTCCCCATGGCTACACCTTC.

J is TRBJ2-3 and V is TRBV6-1, with 9 bases aligning to TRBD2. CDR3 size: 16 residues. Germline V CDR1 and CDR2: MNHNS, SASEGT. The J segment lost 6 bases and the V segment lost 0 bases, leaving 7 bases of the junction unmatched. CDR3: CASSEAWAGGLDTQYF. In nucleotides, the CDR3 is TGTGCCAGCAGTGAAGCTTGGGCGGGAGGGCTCGATACGCAGTATTTT.

The chain joins TRBV4-3 to TRBJ1-1; D remains ambiguous. The germline CDR1 and CDR2 sequences are LGHNA and YSLEER. The CDR3 runs 15 residues. V dropped 0 bases and J dropped 1 base, with 9 bases sitting between them. The CDR3 DNA reads TGCGCCAGCAGCCAAGATTGGGCCGCGAACACTGAAGCTTTCTTT. Protein sequence: CASSQDWAANTEAFF.

V gene TRBV27 combines with J gene TRBJ1-5; tentatively, D is TRBD1 (6 bases). Looked up from germline, CDR1 is MNHEY and CDR2 is SMNVEV (reference sequence). Trimming took 6 bases from V and 2 from J, leaving 14 bases between them. This CDR3 region has 15 residues. The CDR3 reads CASSLTGGRNQPQHF. The CDR3 nucleotides are TGTGCCAGCAGCCTTACGGGGGGGCGCAATCAGCCCCAGCATTTT.

This clonotype has a handful of counts. The chain employs TRBV6-6 and TRBJ1-5, with TRBD1 as a possible D gene (6 bases). This CDR3 has 15 amino acids. Between the trimmed V and J ends, which lost 5 bases and 0 bases, there was a span of 11 bases. Germline CDR1 is MNHNY and CDR2 is SVGAGI (reference sequence). CDR3 coding DNA: TGTGCCAGCAGTGGCGGACAGTATAGCAATCAGCCCCAGCATTTT. It yields the protein CASSGGQYSNQPQHF.

The chain links TRBV7-9 to TRBJ2-1, with D possibly called TRBD1 or TRBD2 (5 bases each). The germline V gene has CDR1 SEHNR and CDR2 FQNEAQ (reference sequence). Trimming removed 8 bases from V and 0 bases from J, with 14 bases in between. There are 15 residues in the CDR3. In DNA form, the CDR3 reads TGTGCCAGCGGGATAGGGGAGAGCTCCTACAATGAGCAGTTCTTC. This sequence encodes CASGIGESSYNEQFF. The full variable domain, in which reference TRBV7-9 and TRBJ2-1 provide the parts outside the CDR3, is DTGVSQNPRHKITKRGQNVTFRCDPISEHNRLYWYRQTLGQGPEFLTYFQNEAQLEKSRLLSDRFSAERPKGSFSTLEIQRTEQGDSAMYLCASGIGESSYNEQFFGPGTRLTVL.

The CDR3 here is CASSPAGFQETQYF. The CDR3, as DNA: TGTGCCAGCAGCCCCGCGGGATTTCAAGAGACCCAGTACTTC. The chain uses TRBV7-9 and TRBJ2-5, with a possible D match to TRBD2 (6 bases). Trimming pared 5 bases from V and 2 bases from J, leaving 12 bases between. The germline gives CDR1 SEHNR, CDR2 FQNEAQ (reference sequence). The CDR3 runs to 14 residues.

The V and J genes are TRBV7-9 and TRBJ2-7; D is possibly TRBD2 (7 bases). Trimming pared 1 base from V and 5 bases from J, leaving 15 bases between. The CDR3 consists of 15 residues. Germline V CDR1 and CDR2: SEHNR, FQNEAQ (reference sequence). CDR3 sequence (DNA): TGTGCCAGCAGCTTAGTTGGGGGGGGGCCTAACGAGCAGTACTTC. Translated, it gives CASSLVGGGPNEQYF.

This clonotype has more than one count but fewer than ten. The V and J genes are TRBV20-1 and TRBJ1-1; 8 bases map to TRBD1. The CDR3 is 15 amino acids. Germline CDR1 reads DFQATT; CDR2 reads SNEGSKA (reference sequence). V trimming: 3 bases; J trimming: 2 bases; junction bases outside the gene matches: 8. The CDR3 DNA is TGCAGTGCTAGGGCTCGGACAGGGAAAAACACTGAAGCTTTCTTT. Amino acids: CSARARTGKNTEAFF.

The gene calls are TRBV27 and TRBJ2-7; D may be TRBD1 (6 bases). The CDR3 sequence is 12 residues long. The germline V gene encodes CDR1 MNHEY and CDR2 SMNVEV (reference sequence). Trimming shortened V by 8 bases and J by 2 bases, and 10 bases separated the two germline ends. The CDR3 bases are TGTGCCAGCTGGGACACCCCCTACGAGCAGTACTTC. It is translated as CASWDTPYEQYF.

The J gene is TRBJ2-3, the V gene TRBV14; 7 nucleotides agree with TRBD2. The junction had 2 bases not matched to a gene; V was cut back by 1 base and J by 4 bases. The germline V gene has CDR1 SGHDN and CDR2 FVKESK. CDR3 size: 14 residues. CDR3: CASSQVSGADTQYF. The CDR3 bases are TGTGCCAGCAGCCAAGTAAGCGGGGCAGATACGCAGTATTTT.

CDR3 in amino acids: CASSLAVIYNEQFF. The DNA of the CDR3 is TGTGCCAGTAGTTTAGCGGTTATCTACAATGAGCAGTTCTTC. The J gene is TRBJ2-1, the V gene TRBV19; weak D call: TRBD2 (6 bases). The CDR3 spans 14 residues. The germline CDR1 and CDR2 sequences are LNHDA and SQIVND (reference sequence). V was cut by 5 bases and J by 3 bases, with 11 bases left in between.

This clonotype was observed at least ten times. The chain uses TRBV19 and TRBJ1-1; D not resolved. CDR1 is LNHDA, CDR2 SQIVND, per germline (reference sequence). This CDR3 region has 14 residues. V was trimmed by 2 bases and J by 2 bases, leaving 9 bases between them. The CDR3 coding sequence is TGTGCCAGTAGTATAAGACGAGGCAACACTGAAGCTTTCTTT. Translating it yields CASSIRRGNTEAFF.

This clonotype was detected only a few times. This chain uses TRBV29-1 with TRBJ1-2; 7 bases map to TRBD1. The trim removed 6 bases at V and 4 bases at J, leaving 5 bases unmatched. The CDR3 contains 12 residues. CDR1 and CDR2 (germline): SQVTM, ANQGSEA. The CDR3 DNA reads as TGCAGCGTGCGGGCAGGGGGCTATGGCTACACCTTC. It is translated as CSVRAGGYGYTF.

The chain's CDR3 is CASSLAPLAGGGKKYF. For the CDR3, the DNA is TGTGCCAGCAGCTTAGCGCCACTAGCGGGGGGGGGAAAAAAGTATTTT. This chain uses TRBV7-2 with TRBJ2-3, with 13 bases aligning to TRBD2. The CDR3 loop spans 16 amino acids. Germline V gene data show CDR1 as SGHTA and CDR2 as FQGNSA. V dropped 0 bases and J dropped 13; count of bases not matched to a gene: 10.

This rearrangement joins TRBV7-4 to TRBJ2-3; weak D call: TRBD2 (5 bases). The germline CDR1 and CDR2 sequences are SGHVT and SQSDAQ. This CDR3 contains 15 residues. Between the trimmed V and J ends, which lost 8 bases and 0 bases, there was a span of 15 bases. The CDR3 sequence is CASDLRRASTDTQYF. The DNA of the CDR3 is TGTGCCAGCGATCTTCGGCGGGCCAGCACAGATACGCAGTATTTT.

The V call is TRBV7-8, the J call TRBJ2-7, with D possibly matching TRBD2 (6 bases). The germline gives CDR1 SGHVS, CDR2 FQNEAQ. There are 18 residues in the CDR3. Trimming took 2 bases from V and 1 from J, leaving 21 bases between them. CDR3 region: CASSLFREASGPSYEQYF. CDR3 coding DNA: TGTGCCAGCAGCTTATTCAGGGAAGCCAGCGGGCCGTCCTACGAGCAGTACTTC.

This clonotype was seen a few times. DNA of the CDR3: TGTGCCAGCAGCCCAGTACAGGGCCTGAACACCGGGGAGCTGTTTTTT. Amino acids: CASSPVQGLNTGELFF. The chain joins TRBV7-3 to TRBJ2-2; D is perhaps TRBD1 (6 bases). This CDR3 is built from 16 residues. V lost 5 bases and J 1 base, leaving 14 bases between the germline ends. From germline, CDR1 is SGHTA and CDR2 FQGTGA.